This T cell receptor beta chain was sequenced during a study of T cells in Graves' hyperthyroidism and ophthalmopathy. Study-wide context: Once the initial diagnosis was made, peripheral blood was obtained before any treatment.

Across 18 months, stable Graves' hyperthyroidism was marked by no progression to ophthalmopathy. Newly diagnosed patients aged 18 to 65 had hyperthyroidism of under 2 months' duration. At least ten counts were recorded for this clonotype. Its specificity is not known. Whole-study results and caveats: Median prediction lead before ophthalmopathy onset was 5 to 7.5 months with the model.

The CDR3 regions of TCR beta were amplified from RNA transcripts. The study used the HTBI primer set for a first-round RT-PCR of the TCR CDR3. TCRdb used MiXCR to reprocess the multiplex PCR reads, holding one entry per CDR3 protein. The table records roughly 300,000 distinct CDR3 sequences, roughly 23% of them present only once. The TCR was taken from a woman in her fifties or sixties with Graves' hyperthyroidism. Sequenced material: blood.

This chain's CDR3 is CAWSVGGGDEKLFF. The CDR3 DNA follows: TGTGCCTGGAGTGTTGGGGGAGGAGATGAAAAACTGTTTTTT. This chain links TRBV30 with TRBJ1-4; D perhaps matches TRBD1 (5 bases). V was cut by 0 bases and J by 6 bases, with 11 bases left in between. Germline loops: CDR1 GTSNPN, CDR2 SVGIG (reference sequence). CDR3 length: 14 residues.